Here is one T cell receptor (beta chain) with its context. Its antigen is still unknown. This CDR3 comprises 16 residues. The junction had 16 bases not matched to a gene; V was cut back by 6 bases and J by 8 bases. Germline CDR1 reads SQVTM; CDR2 reads ANQGSEA. This record comes from a study of cytomegalovirus exposure and HLA in healthy donors. Broader study findings: A classifier reportedly called cytomegalovirus status with high sensitivity and specificity.

PCR amplification relied on 60 Vbeta primers (plus 13 Jbeta primers). The table came from immunoSEQ multiplex PCR; TCRdb's copy has only in-frame clones and leaves some out. This sample has about 60,000 clones; about three quarters occur once, and the top ten carry around 2.4%. The receptor was isolated from a female donor in good health and CMV-seronegative. V usage is TRBV29-1 and J usage is TRBJ2-2, with 9 bases that match TRBD2. The sequenced sample consisted of PBMCs. CDR3 nucleotide sequence: TGCAGCGTCGCGGGACTAGCAGGACCCCTACCGGGGGAGCTGTTTTTT. Its protein product is CSVAGLAGPLPGELFF.